Listed here is a single TCR beta chain. The antigen remains unidentified. The length of the CDR3 is 14 residues. V shed 0 bases and J shed 2 bases, with 7 bases lying between them. The germline V gene encodes CDR1 KGHSH and CDR2 LQKENI. This sample is drawn from a study of beta chain features in type 1 diabetes. Study details: When patients were set against healthy donors, age, gender and cell yields were similar.

Study observations and caveats: Sequencing the cDNA could make cells with high TCR expression show up more than they should. The study found fewer insertions and more deletions at VDJ junctions in type 1 diabetes patients.

All of the isolated RNA was reverse transcribed, so expressed TCRB transcripts were sequenced. The repertoire was sequenced with immunoSEQ multiplex PCR; TCRdb's copy has only in-frame clones and lacks some. Of 450,000 or so clones listed, 9.5% to 12% are singletons. The sequence was obtained from a woman under 30 in good health. This chain links TRBV18 with TRBJ2-5; D not resolved. The material sequenced was naive CD4+ T cells from blood. The CDR3 is CASSPPWVQETQYF. The CDR3 coding sequence is TGTGCCAGCTCACCACCGTGGGTTCAAGAGACCCAGTACTTC.